These 27 T cell receptor beta chains share one sample of origin, sequenced in a study of T cell repertoires in cytomegalovirus infection. Using its own MiXCR run on the reads, TCRdb lists one record per CDR3 protein. The sample lists more than 650,000 distinct CDR3 sequences; roughly a third were seen once. The source material was PBMCs. The receptors here all came from a human donor in good health (CMV status not recorded). Some clones in this sample may be carry-over from other donors' samples.

This clonotype was counted only a few times. The genes are TRBV28 and TRBJ1-2; D is uncertain. CDR3 length equals 15 residues. V lost 4 bases, J lost 7 bases, and 19 bases lay in between. Germline CDR1 and CDR2: MDHEN and SYDVKM. The CDR3 nucleotides read TGTGCCAGCAGTTCCCACCGCCCCCCGGCGGTTGGCTACACCTTC. Translated: CASSSHRPPAVGYTF.

This clonotype occurred a few times. The rearrangement joins TRBV7-3 to TRBJ2-3, with 10 bases matching TRBD1. The CDR3 is 14 residues long. Germline V lookup: CDR1 SGHTA, CDR2 FQGTGA. The trim removed 4 bases at V and 4 bases at J, leaving 2 bases unmatched. The CDR3, as DNA: TGTGCCAGCAGCTCGACAGGGGGCGCAGATACGCAGTATTTT. As protein: CASSSTGGADTQYF.

With respect to this clonotype: This may arise from a read error, as a much more abundant clone is one base away. The chain couples TRBV7-2 to TRBJ2-1; 8 bases match TRBD2. Germline loops: CDR1 SGHTA, CDR2 FQGNSA. This CDR3 has 17 amino acids. V was clipped by 5 bases and J by 6 bases; unmatched bases: 15. CDR3 in amino acids: CASSLSSVPGGGNEQFF. The CDR3 bases are TGTGCCAGCAGCCTATCTAGCGTTCCCGGGGGGGGCAATGAGCAGTTCTTC.

The rearrangement joins TRBV19 to TRBJ2-1; a weak D match, TRBD2 (5 bases). Germline V gene lookup returns CDR1 LNHDA and CDR2 SQIVND (reference sequence). The CDR3 runs to 13 residues. V was shortened by 4 bases and J by 9 bases, with 13 bases between the two germline ends. CDR3 sequence: CASSRTLNGEQFF. CDR3 DNA: TGTGCCAGTAGTAGGACTCTAAATGGTGAGCAGTTCTTC.

The CDR3: CASTPDRSGAEQFF. The CDR3 DNA reads as TGTGCCAGCACCCCCGACAGGTCCGGGGCTGAGCAGTTCTTC. This chain links TRBV27 with TRBJ2-1, with D perhaps matching TRBD1 (6 bases). In germline, CDR1 is MNHEY, CDR2 SMNVEV (reference sequence). The CDR3 runs 14 residues. Trimming removed 7 bases from V and 9 bases from J, with 19 bases in between.

J is TRBJ2-1 and V is TRBV6-2 or TRBV6-3; D might be TRBD2 (7 bases). The CDR3 covers 16 residues. Germline V lookup: CDR1 MNHEY, CDR2 SVGEGT. V was clipped by 2 bases and J by 6 bases, with 17 bases between them. CDR3 region: CASSYEGRGGRNEQFF. Here the CDR3 DNA reads TGTGCCAGCAGTTACGAAGGACGCGGGGGCCGCAATGAGCAGTTCTTC.

This clonotype was detected ten times or more. The J gene is TRBJ2-1, the V gene TRBV5-5; no clear D gene. V was trimmed by 0 bases and J by 5 bases, leaving 6 bases between them. CDR1 SGHKS and CDR2 YYEKEE come from the germline V gene (reference sequence). This CDR3 contains 13 residues. This CDR3 reads CASSLGYNNEQFF. CDR3 sequence (DNA): TGTGCCAGCAGCTTGGGTTACAACAATGAGCAGTTCTTC.

The chain joins TRBV12-3 or TRBV12-4 to TRBJ1-6, with D tentatively TRBD1 (5 bases). This CDR3 spans 14 amino acids. The V gene lost 3 bases and the J gene lost 6 bases, with 9 bases spanning the gap. CDR3 amino acids: CASSFGGTNSPLHF. CDR3 bases: TGTGCCAGCAGTTTTGGGGGGACTAATTCACCCCTCCACTTT.

The chain has TRBV15 and TRBJ2-1; the D is unclear. Germline-derived CDR1 and CDR2 are LNHNV and YYDKDF (reference sequence). V was clipped by 1 base and J by 3 bases, with 19 bases between them. This CDR3 has 18 residues. The CDR3 DNA sequence: TGTGCCACCAGCAGAGGCTACCCAGGACCTGCGAACTACAATGAGCAGTTCTTC. Translated, it gives CATSRGYPGPANYNEQFF.

The rearrangement links TRBV12-3 or TRBV12-4 to TRBJ1-4, with 8 bases that match TRBD1. V shed 3 bases, J shed 6 bases, and the junction held 3 bases outside the gene matches. The CDR3 spans 14 residues. The CDR3 protein is CASSLYRGDEKLFF. For the CDR3, the DNA is TGTGCCAGCAGTTTGTACAGGGGGGATGAAAAACTGTTTTTT.

The chain carries TRBV12-3 or TRBV12-4 and TRBJ2-3, with D possibly TRBD1 on 6 matching bases. CDR3 length: 17 residues. V was pared by 6 bases and J by 2 bases, with 21 bases between. CDR3 coding DNA: TGTGCCAGCAGAACAGGGTCCTCCGTCTTAATCACAGATACGCAGTATTTT. Translation: CASRTGSSVLITDTQYF.

The chain recombines TRBV6-1 with TRBJ1-5, with D tentatively TRBD1 (5 bases). The V end lost 6 bases, the J end lost 7 bases, and 13 bases lay between the germline ends. Germline CDR1 is MNHNS and CDR2 is SASEGT. This CDR3 region has 13 residues. The DNA of the CDR3 is TGTGCCAGCAGCAGCCGGGGGAAACAGCCCCAGCATTTT. Its protein is CASSSRGKQPQHF.

In this sample, this clonotype turned up a few times. The rearrangement joins TRBV28 to TRBJ2-3; no definite D call. This CDR3 has 15 amino acids. Per germline, CDR1 MDHEN and CDR2 SYDVKM. With 3 bases removed from V and 4 bases from J, the gap between germline ends came to 14 bases. CDR3: CASSFGETDSDTQYF. As DNA, the CDR3 is TGTGCCAGCAGTTTCGGAGAAACCGATTCAGATACGCAGTATTTT.

CDR3 nucleotide sequence: TGCAGTGCCTTGCGGGGGGTCATGAACACTGAAGCTTTCTTT. The encoded protein is CSALRGVMNTEAFF. This rearrangement joins TRBV20-1 to TRBJ1-1, with a tentative D call TRBD1 (5 bases). The germline CDR1 and CDR2 sequences are DFQATT and SNEGSKA (reference sequence). The length of the CDR3 is 14 residues. The V and J ends lost 6 bases and 0 bases respectively, with 14 bases between them.

The chain is built from TRBV18 and TRBJ1-1; weak D call: TRBD1 (6 bases). CDR3 length: 13 amino acids. The V end was cut by 3 bases, the J end by 5 bases, with 10 bases between. Germline V gives CDR1 KGHSH, CDR2 LQKENI. The CDR3 loop reads CASSPSTGTEAFF. Written as DNA, the CDR3 is TGTGCCAGCTCACCTAGCACAGGGACTGAAGCTTTCTTT.

This chain uses TRBV7-6 with TRBJ2-1; D is perhaps TRBD1 or TRBD2 (6 bases each). Germline V gene sequence: CDR1 SGHVS, CDR2 FNYEAQ. CDR3 size: 15 residues. V was cut by 5 bases and J by 7 bases, with 18 bases left in between. In nucleotides, the CDR3 is TGTGCCAGCAGCCGCAACGGGGGCAGGGCAAATGAGCAGTTCTTC. Protein sequence: CASSRNGGRANEQFF.

This clonotype was counted a few times. The genes are TRBV20-1 and TRBJ2-5; D is uncertain. The germline CDR1 and CDR2 sequences are DFQATT and SNEGSKA (reference sequence). Trimming stripped 1 base from V and 4 bases from J, with 10 bases between. CDR3 length: 13 residues. The CDR3 loop is CSARVNSRETQYF. DNA for the CDR3: TGCAGTGCTAGAGTAAATTCGAGAGAGACCCAGTACTTC.

The V call is TRBV12-3 or TRBV12-4, the J call TRBJ2-7, with no clear D. The CDR3 runs to 15 residues. V was clipped by 1 base and J by 6 bases, with 16 bases between them. The CDR3 spells CASSLVAFPKGEQYF. The CDR3 DNA reads as TGTGCCAGCAGTTTAGTCGCCTTCCCCAAGGGCGAGCAGTACTTC.

The rearrangement links TRBV9 to TRBJ2-2; the D is unclear. V was shortened by 2 bases and J by 4 bases, with 6 bases between the two germline ends. This CDR3 is 13 amino acids long. Germline CDR1 SGDLS, CDR2 YYNGEE. CDR3 region: CASSVIGTGELFF. In DNA, the CDR3 is TGTGCCAGCAGCGTGATTGGCACCGGGGAGCTGTTTTTT.

This clonotype has more than one count but fewer than ten. This chain connects TRBV14 to TRBJ1-4; 11 bases are shared with TRBD1. V shed 4 bases and J 6 bases; nucleotides not matched to a gene: 4. CDR3 length: 15 amino acids. Germline V gene data show CDR1 as SGHDN and CDR2 as FVKESK. The CDR3 protein is CASSPWDRGYEKLFF. The CDR3 bases are TGTGCCAGCAGCCCTTGGGACAGGGGGTATGAAAAACTGTTTTTT.

The genes are TRBV11-1 and TRBJ1-6; TRBD1 matches 9 bases. Germline V lookup: CDR1 SGHAT, CDR2 FQDESV (reference sequence). J gave up 3 bases and V 4 bases, and 4 bases lay outside the gene matches. This CDR3 comprises 16 residues. The CDR3 spells CASSYGTGIYNSPLHF. In DNA, the CDR3 is TGTGCCAGCAGCTATGGGACAGGGATCTATAATTCACCCCTCCACTTT.

The chain employs TRBV6-2 or TRBV6-3 and TRBJ2-6; 7 bases agree with TRBD1. CDR3 length: 18 residues. V was pared by 6 bases and J by 0 bases, with 11 bases of the junction left unmatched. Germline CDR1 is MNHEY and CDR2 is SVGEGT. CDR3 sequence: CASRVRDSVNSGANVLTF. CDR3 DNA: TGTGCCAGCAGAGTCCGGGACAGTGTAAACTCTGGGGCCAACGTCCTGACTTTC.

The rearrangement uses TRBV20-1 and TRBJ2-5; D possibly corresponds to TRBD2 (7 bases). The CDR3 extends over 15 amino acids. V lost 2 bases and J 1 base, leaving 14 bases between the germline ends. CDR1 DFQATT and CDR2 SNEGSKA come from the germline V gene (reference sequence). The CDR3: CSARWEGGPQETQYF. The CDR3 nucleotides read TGCAGTGCTAGATGGGAGGGGGGGCCCCAAGAGACCCAGTACTTC.

This clonotype has a handful of counts. The chain combines TRBV12-3 or TRBV12-4 with TRBJ1-6, with 8 positions matching TRBD1. CDR3 length: 15 residues. V lost 3 bases to trimming and J lost 8 bases; unmatched junction nucleotides: 6. CDR3 DNA sequence: TGTGCCAGCAGTTTGGACAGGGTAGGGGATTCACCCCTCCACTTT. It encodes CASSLDRVGDSPLHF.

V usage is TRBV19 and J usage is TRBJ1-2; no clear D gene. This CDR3 contains 12 residues. V dropped 10 bases and J dropped 4 bases, with 13 bases sitting between them. Germline CDR1 and CDR2: LNHDA and SQIVND (reference sequence). Here the CDR3 reads CATRTDPYGYTF. DNA of the CDR3: TGTGCCACTCGAACAGACCCCTATGGCTACACCTTC. The whole variable domain, remainder taken from reference TRBV19 and TRBJ1-2, is DGGITQSPKYLFRKEGQNVTLSCEQNLNHDAMYWYRQDPGQGLRLIYYSQIVNDFQKGDIAEGYSVSREKKESFPLTVTSAQKNPTAFYLCATRTDPYGYTFGSGTRLTVV.

CDR3 amino acids: CASSFPQGAGETQYF. CDR3 in DNA: TGTGCCAGCAGTTTCCCACAGGGGGCAGGGGAGACCCAGTACTTC. The J gene is TRBJ2-5, the V gene TRBV6-2 or TRBV6-3; 9 bases are a match to TRBD1. The CDR3 totals 15 residues. CDR1 and CDR2 from the germline V gene are MNHEY and SVGEGT. Trimming at V came to 4 bases and at J to 5 bases, leaving 8 bases not matched to a gene.

The chain employs TRBV7-2 and TRBJ2-3; TRBD2 aligns across 9 bases. This CDR3 comprises 19 residues. Germline assignment: CDR1 SGHTA and CDR2 FQGNSA. Trimming cost V 1 base and J 1 base; bases outside gene matches: 12. Written as DNA, the CDR3 is TGTGCCAGCAGCTTAGATATTGGGGCATTAGCGGGGGGCACAGATACGCAGTATTTT. Translating it yields CASSLDIGALAGGTDTQYF.